One T cell receptor beta chain is described in this entry. The CDR3 consists of 16 residues. Germline V lookup: CDR1 PRHDT, CDR2 FYEKMQ (reference sequence). V was cut by 4 bases and J by 0 bases, with 15 bases left in between. Both 60 Vbeta primers and 13 Jbeta primers went into the PCR. Libraries were prepared by immunoSEQ multiplex PCR; TCRdb keeps only in-frame clonotypes and omits some of them. The table has roughly 84,000 clones, around 80% seen once. The sample is drawn from a study of cytomegalovirus exposure and HLA in healthy donors. Sequencing was done on a sample of PBMCs. The chain is built from TRBV13 and TRBJ1-1, with D possibly matching TRBD1 (6 bases). The receptor's source is a human donor in good health. CDR3 coding DNA: TGTGCCAGCAGCTCAGTAGGAGGGGGGGTGAACACTGAAGCTTTCTTT. This encodes CASSSVGGGVNTEAFF.